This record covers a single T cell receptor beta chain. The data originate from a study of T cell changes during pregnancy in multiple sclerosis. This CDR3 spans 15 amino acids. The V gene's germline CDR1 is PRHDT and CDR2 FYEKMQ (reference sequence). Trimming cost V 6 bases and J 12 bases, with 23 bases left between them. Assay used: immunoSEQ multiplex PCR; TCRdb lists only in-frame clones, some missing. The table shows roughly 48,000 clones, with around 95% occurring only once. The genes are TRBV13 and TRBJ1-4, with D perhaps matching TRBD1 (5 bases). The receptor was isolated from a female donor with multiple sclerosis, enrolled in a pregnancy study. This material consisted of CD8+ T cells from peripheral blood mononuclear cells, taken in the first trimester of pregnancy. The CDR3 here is CASSSPGVAIGELFF. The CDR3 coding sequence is TGTGCCAGCAGTTCCCCGGGGGTAGCCATCGGGGAACTGTTTTTT.